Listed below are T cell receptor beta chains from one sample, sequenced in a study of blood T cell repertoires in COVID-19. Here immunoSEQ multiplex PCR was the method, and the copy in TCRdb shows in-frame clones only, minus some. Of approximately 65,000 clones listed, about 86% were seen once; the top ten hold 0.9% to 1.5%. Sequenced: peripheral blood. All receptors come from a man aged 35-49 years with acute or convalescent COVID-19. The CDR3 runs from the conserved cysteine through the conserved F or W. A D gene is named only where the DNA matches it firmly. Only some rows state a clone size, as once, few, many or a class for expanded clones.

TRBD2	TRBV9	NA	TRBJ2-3	CASSVSGGPLTDTQYF	TGTGCCAGCAGCGTTAGCGGGGGGCCGCTCACAGATACGCAGTATTTT
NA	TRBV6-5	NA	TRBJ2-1	CASSYGGAADEQFF	TGTGCCAGCAGTTACGGGGGGGCGGCTGATGAGCAGTTCTTC
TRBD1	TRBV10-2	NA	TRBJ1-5	CASTPAGGGQPQHF	TGCGCCAGCACACCCGCAGGGGGTGGACAGCCCCAGCATTTT
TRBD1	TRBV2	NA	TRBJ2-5	CASELPGQGKETQYF	TGTGCGTCCGAATTGCCGGGACAGGGGAAAGAGACCCAGTACTTC
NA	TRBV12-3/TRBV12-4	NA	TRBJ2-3	CASSFYSTDTQYF	TGTGCCAGCAGTTTCTATAGTACAGATACGCAGTATTTT
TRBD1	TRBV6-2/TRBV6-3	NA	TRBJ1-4	CASSPDRGRVEKLFF	TGTGCCAGCAGTCCGGACAGGGGGCGGGTTGAAAAACTGTTTTTT
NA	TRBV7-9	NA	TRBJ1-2	CASSWTVGHQDGYTF	TGTGCCAGCAGCTGGACAGTAGGTCACCAGGATGGCTACACCTTC
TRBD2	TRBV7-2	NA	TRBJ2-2	CASSLATSGGARGGELFF	TGTGCCAGCAGCTTGGCGACTAGCGGGGGGGCCCGCGGCGGGGAGCTGTTTTTT
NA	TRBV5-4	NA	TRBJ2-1	CASSAPRGNEQFF	TGTGCCAGCAGCGCCCCTAGGGGCAATGAGCAGTTCTTC
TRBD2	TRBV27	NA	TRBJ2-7	CASSRRGVYEQYF	TGTGCCAGCAGTCGCCGGGGGGTCTACGAGCAGTACTTC
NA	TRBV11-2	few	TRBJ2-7	CASSLGTENYEQYF	TGTGCCAGCAGCTTAGGGACAGAGAACTACGAGCAGTACTTC
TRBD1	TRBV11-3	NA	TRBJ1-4	CASSTRGTGSNEKLFF	TGTGCCAGCAGCACCAGAGGGACAGGGTCTAATGAAAAACTGTTTTTT
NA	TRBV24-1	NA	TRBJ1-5	CATSDNYSNQPQHF	TGTGCCACCAGTGATAACTACAGCAATCAGCCCCAGCATTTT
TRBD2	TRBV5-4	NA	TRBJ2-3	CASSFSNRAGADTQYF	TGTGCCAGCAGCTTTTCTAACCGAGCGGGGGCAGATACGCAGTATTTT
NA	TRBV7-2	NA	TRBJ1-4	CASSLDGRDEKLFF	TGTGCCAGCAGCTTAGACGGCAGGGATGAAAAACTGTTTTTT
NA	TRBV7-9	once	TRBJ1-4	CASSLEIDNEKLFF	TGTGCCAGCAGCTTGGAGATAGATAATGAAAAACTGTTTTTT
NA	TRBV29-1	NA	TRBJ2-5	CSTGLARGETQYF	TGCAGCACTGGGCTAGCTCGGGGAGAGACCCAGTACTTC
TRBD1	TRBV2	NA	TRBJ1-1	CASTTGESWVEAFF	TGTGCCAGCACCACAGGGGAAAGTTGGGTGGAAGCTTTCTTT
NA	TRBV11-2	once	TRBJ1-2	CASSSQRVGYTF	TGTGCCAGCAGCTCCCAGCGGGTTGGCTACACCTTC
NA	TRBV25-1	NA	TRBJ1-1	CASSEGALLSTEAFF	TGTGCCAGCAGTGAAGGGGCCTTGCTATCAACTGAAGCTTTCTTT
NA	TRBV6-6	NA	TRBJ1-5	CASSYWDGAGDQPQHF	TGTGCCAGCAGTTACTGGGATGGGGCAGGGGATCAGCCCCAGCATTTT
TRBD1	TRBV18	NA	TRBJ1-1	CASSPQQGDTEAFF	TGTGCCAGCTCACCACAACAGGGGGACACTGAAGCTTTCTTT
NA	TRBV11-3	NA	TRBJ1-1	CASSGTLVNTEAFF	TGTGCCAGCAGCGGGACTCTGGTGAACACTGAAGCTTTCTTT
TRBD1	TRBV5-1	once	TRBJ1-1	CASSSGTGGIEAFF	TGCGCCAGCAGCTCTGGGACAGGGGGGATTGAAGCTTTCTTT
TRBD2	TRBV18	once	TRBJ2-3	CASSRAGDGTDTQYF	TGTGCCAGCTCGCGAGCGGGGGATGGCACAGATACGCAGTATTTT
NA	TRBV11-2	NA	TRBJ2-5	CASSFSPGAQYF	TGTGCCAGCAGCTTTAGCCCGGGGGCCCAGTACTTC
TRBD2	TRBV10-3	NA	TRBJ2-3	CAISARGGSEDTQYF	TGTGCCATCAGTGCCCGGGGGGGGAGCGAAGATACGCAGTATTTT
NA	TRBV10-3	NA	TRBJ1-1	CAISEVDSRMNTEAFF	TGTGCCATCAGTGAGGTGGACAGCCGCATGAACACTGAAGCTTTCTTT
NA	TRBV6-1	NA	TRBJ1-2	CASSERARGAEGYTF	TGTGCCAGCAGTGAAAGGGCCAGGGGAGCAGAGGGCTACACCTTC
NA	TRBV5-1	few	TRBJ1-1	CASGGDRPGMNTEAFF	TGCGCCAGCGGCGGGGATAGGCCGGGGATGAACACTGAAGCTTTCTTT
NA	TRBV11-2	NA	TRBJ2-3	CASSLDSSGETDTQYF	TGTGCCAGCAGCTTAGATTCTTCGGGGGAGACAGATACGCAGTATTTT
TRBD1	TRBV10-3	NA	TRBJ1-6	CATSQAPTGEFSPLHF	TGTGCCACCTCGCAAGCCCCGACAGGGGAGTTTTCACCCCTCCACTTT
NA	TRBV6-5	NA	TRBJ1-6	CASGTTGPISPLHF	TGTGCCAGCGGGACGACAGGTCCCATCTCACCCCTCCACTTT
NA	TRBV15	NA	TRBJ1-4	CATSPGEGFDEKLFF	TGTGCCACCAGCCCCGGGGAGGGGTTTGATGAAAAACTGTTTTTT
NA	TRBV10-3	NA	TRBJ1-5	CAISESGALPGPQHF	TGTGCCATCAGTGAGTCGGGGGCCCTACCGGGCCCCCAGCATTTT
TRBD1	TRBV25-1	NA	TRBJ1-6	CASSDTGARAPLHF	TGTGCCAGCAGTGACACAGGGGCCCGGGCACCCCTCCACTTT
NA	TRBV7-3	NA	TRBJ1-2	CASRPHDRLLPSNYGYTF	TGTGCCAGCAGACCACACGACAGGCTTCTACCTTCTAACTATGGCTACACCTTC